This TCR beta chain came from a study of CD8+ T cells in alopecia areata. Study at large: Tofacitinib ran 6 to 18 months, followed by 6 months off drug. Study conclusions and caveats: Persistence in scalp and blood during tofacitinib was observed for many expanded lesional clones. The study found higher clonality in lesional than normal scalp, especially in alopecia totalis/universalis.

Of note for this clone: What it binds is not known.

RNA extraction and reverse transcription yielded cDNA as sequencing template. TCRdb's table, derived via immunoSEQ multiplex PCR, lists solely in-frame clones and lacks some. Of roughly 190,000 clones listed, 60% were seen once; the top ten hold under 1.2%. Germline CDR1 SGHDT, CDR2 YYEEEE. The CDR3 totals 16 residues. The germline V and J ends were trimmed by 0 bases and 6 bases, with 13 bases remaining between them. Specified treatment: oral pan-JAK inhibitor, 5-10 mg twice daily. PBMCs were stained for CD3, CD4 and CD8, and CD4+ and CD8+ T cells were sorted. This material consisted of CD4+ T cells sorted from blood, taken at week 24, from a patient treated with tofacitinib. This clonotype was sampled from a human donor with alopecia areata. The genes are TRBV5-6 and TRBJ1-6; D may be TRBD1 (6 bases). The chain's CDR3 is CASSLDPTGFNSPLHF. Here the CDR3 DNA reads TGTGCCAGCAGCTTGGACCCAACAGGGTTTAATTCACCCCTCCACTTT.